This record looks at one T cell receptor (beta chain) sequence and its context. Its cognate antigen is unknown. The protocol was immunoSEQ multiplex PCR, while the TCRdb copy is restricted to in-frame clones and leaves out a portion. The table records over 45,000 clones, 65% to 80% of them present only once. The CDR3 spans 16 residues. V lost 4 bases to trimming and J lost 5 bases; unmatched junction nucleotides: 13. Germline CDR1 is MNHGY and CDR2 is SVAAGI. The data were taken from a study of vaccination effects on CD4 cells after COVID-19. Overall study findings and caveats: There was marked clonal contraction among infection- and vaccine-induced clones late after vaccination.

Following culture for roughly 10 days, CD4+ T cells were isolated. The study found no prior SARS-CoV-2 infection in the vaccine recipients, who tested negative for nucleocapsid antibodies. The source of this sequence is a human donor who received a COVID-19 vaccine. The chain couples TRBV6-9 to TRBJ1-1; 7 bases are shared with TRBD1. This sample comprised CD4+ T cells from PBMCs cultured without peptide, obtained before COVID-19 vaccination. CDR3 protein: CASSSPTGPGKTEAFF. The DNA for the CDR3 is TGTGCCAGCAGTTCCCCGACAGGGCCTGGGAAGACTGAAGCTTTCTTT.